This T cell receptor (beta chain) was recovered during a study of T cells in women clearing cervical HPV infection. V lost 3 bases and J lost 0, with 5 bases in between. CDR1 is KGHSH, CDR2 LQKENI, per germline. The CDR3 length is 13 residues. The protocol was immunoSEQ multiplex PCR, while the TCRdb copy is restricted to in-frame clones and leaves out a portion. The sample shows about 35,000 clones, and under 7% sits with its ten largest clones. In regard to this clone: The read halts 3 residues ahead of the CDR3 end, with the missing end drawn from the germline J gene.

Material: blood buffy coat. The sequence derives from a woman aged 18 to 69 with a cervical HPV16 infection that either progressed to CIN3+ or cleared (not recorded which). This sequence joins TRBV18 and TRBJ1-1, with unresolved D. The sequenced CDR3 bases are TGTGCCAGCTCACCGGGCTTGAACACTGAA. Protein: CASSPGLNTE. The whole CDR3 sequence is CASSPGLNTEAFF. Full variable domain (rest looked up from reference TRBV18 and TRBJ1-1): NAGVMQNPRHLVRRRGQEARLRCSPMKGHSHVYWYRQLPEEGLKFMVYLQKENIIDESGMPKERFSAEFPKEGPSILRIQQVVRGDSAAYFCASSPGLNTEAFFGQGTRLTVV.